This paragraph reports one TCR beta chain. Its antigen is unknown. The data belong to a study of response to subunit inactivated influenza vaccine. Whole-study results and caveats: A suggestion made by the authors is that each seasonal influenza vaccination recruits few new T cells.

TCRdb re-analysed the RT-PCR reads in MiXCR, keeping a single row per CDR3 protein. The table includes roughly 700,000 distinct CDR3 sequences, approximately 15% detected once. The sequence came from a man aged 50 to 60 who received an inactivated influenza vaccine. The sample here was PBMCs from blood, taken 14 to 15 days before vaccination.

CDR3 sequence reads: CASGYYRARTLGTQYF. The CDR3 DNA reads TGTGCCAGCGGATACTATAGGGCACGGACCTTGGGGACCCAGTACTTC. The rearrangement uses TRBV6-2 or TRBV6-3 and TRBJ2-5; unclear D gene. Trimming stripped 8 bases from V and 7 bases from J, with 26 bases between. Germline CDR1 is MNHEY and CDR2 is SVGEGT. This CDR3 has 16 residues.